This is a list of T cell receptor beta chains from one sample in a study of cytomegalovirus exposure and HLA in healthy donors. Sequencing was performed with immunoSEQ multiplex PCR; in TCRdb, only in-frame clones are kept and a portion is missing. The table shows around 120,000 clones, with 70% to 80% occurring only once. Material: PBMCs. The receptor source for this set is a man in his fifties in good health and CMV-seropositive. Both conserved end residues are part of each CDR3. A D gene is named only where the DNA matches it firmly. Clone size is shown for a subset of rows, as once, few, many or a class of expanded clone.

>once|NA|TRBV10-1|TRBJ2-7
CASREGGLPYEQYF
TGCGCCAGCAGAGAGGGCGGATTACCCTACGAGCAGTACTTC
>NA|TRBD2|TRBV2|TRBJ2-1
CASSELAGASQFF
TGTGCCAGCAGTGAACTAGCGGGAGCGTCTCAGTTCTTC
>NA|TRBD1|TRBV11-2|TRBJ1-5
CASRGDRDLYSNQPQHF
TGTGCCAGCAGAGGGGACAGGGACCTTTATAGCAATCAGCCCCAGCATTTT
>once|TRBD2|TRBV18|TRBJ2-5
CASSSGLAGGPRETQYF
TGTGCCAGCTCATCAGGACTAGCGGGAGGGCCCAGGGAGACCCAGTACTTC
>NA|NA|TRBV5-4|TRBJ1-2
CASSEGVANYGYTF
TGTGCCAGCAGCGAGGGCGTCGCTAACTATGGCTACACCTTC
>NA|NA|TRBV28|TRBJ2-7
CASSLYLEHEQYF
TGTGCCAGCAGTTTATACCTCGAACATGAGCAGTACTTC
>NA|TRBD2|TRBV7-9|TRBJ2-1
CASSLGGRAGYNEQFF
TGTGCCAGCAGCTTAGGCGGGAGGGCCGGGTACAATGAGCAGTTCTTC
>once|TRBD2|TRBV9|TRBJ2-2
CASSTSGMNTGELFF
TGTGCCAGCAGCACTAGCGGGATGAACACCGGGGAGCTGTTTTTT
>NA|NA|TRBV7-9|TRBJ2-5
CASSPQETQYF
TGTGCCAGCAGCCCACAAGAGACCCAGTACTTC
>NA|TRBD1|TRBV18|TRBJ2-1
CASSSRQGSYNEQFF
TGTGCCAGCTCATCTCGACAGGGGTCCTACAATGAGCAGTTCTTC
>NA|TRBD1|TRBV19|TRBJ1-2
CASRDRYYGYTF
TGTGCCAGTAGGGACAGGTACTATGGCTACACCTTC